This T cell receptor beta chain was observed in a study of beta chain features in type 1 diabetes. Study-wide findings and caveats: The naive, central memory and Treg TCRB repertoires of patients appeared to be more similar to one another than those of healthy donors. Shorter TCRB CDR3s, moderately but significantly so, marked every one of the four CD4+ subsets in Type 1 diabetes patients.

The V gene end was trimmed by 6 bases and the J gene end by 9 bases; junction bases not matched to a gene: 8. Per germline, CDR1 SEHNR and CDR2 FQNEAQ (reference sequence). This CDR3 contains 14 residues. Only a few counts were recorded for this clone. Antigen unknown. Reverse transcription of all isolated RNA meant that expressed TCRB transcripts were sequenced. Sequencing used immunoSEQ multiplex PCR; TCRdb keeps in-frame clones, though not all of them. The sample lists about 700,000 clones; around an eighth were seen once. The clonotype originates from a man aged 18 to 35 with type 1 diabetes. Sequencing used naive CD4+ T cells from blood. This sequence joins TRBV7-9 and TRBJ1-6; 7 positions agree with TRBD1. The DNA of the CDR3 is TGTGCCAGCAGGATAGGGGGCGATGGTTCACCCCTCCACTTT. It yields the protein CASRIGGDGSPLHF.